A selection of T cell receptor beta chains follows, all from one sample in a study of CD8 T cells in Susac syndrome. A single record per CDR3 protein comes from TCRdb applying MiXCR to the immunoSEQ multiplex PCR reads. The sample lists around 130,000 distinct CDR3 sequences; 94% were seen once. The sequenced material came from CD4+ T cells from PBMCs. These receptor sequences come from a human donor in good health. Each CDR3 is given with its conserved first and last residue. Each record gives: J gene, clone size, V gene, D gene, CDR3 protein, CDR3 DNA. A D gene is named only where the DNA matches it firmly. Clone size is stated in some rows and not others, as once, few, many or a class when expanded.

TRBJ1-1	NA	TRBV29-1	NA	CSVAWDTEAFF	TGCAGCGTTGCGTGGGACACTGAAGCTTTCTTT
TRBJ1-1	NA	TRBV28	NA	CASRVGAMNTEAFF	TGTGCCAGCAGGGTAGGGGCAATGAACACTGAAGCTTTCTTT
TRBJ2-1	NA	TRBV6-2/TRBV6-3	NA	CASSPGRRLYEQFF	TGTGCCAGCAGCCCCGGACGGCGACTCTATGAGCAGTTCTTC
TRBJ2-2	NA	TRBV7-2	TRBD2	CASSLSSGLGGELFF	TGTGCCAGCAGCTTATCTAGCGGCTTGGGCGGGGAGCTGTTTTTT
TRBJ1-1	NA	TRBV20-1	TRBD1	CSASNRQGAHFRAFF	TGCAGTGCTAGTAACAGACAGGGGGCCCACTTTAGGGCTTTCTTT
TRBJ2-1	once	TRBV29-1	TRBD2	CSVGGTIPKPNVEQFF	TGCAGCGTTGGAGGGACTATCCCGAAACCCAACGTTGAGCAGTTCTTC
TRBJ2-3	NA	TRBV12-3/TRBV12-4	NA	CASTLEGDTQYF	TGTGCCAGCACCCTCGAGGGCGATACGCAGTATTTT
TRBJ1-6	NA	TRBV7-8	NA	CASSTDGNNSPLHF	TGTGCCAGCAGCACAGACGGAAATAATTCACCCCTCCACTTT
TRBJ1-2	NA	TRBV7-9	NA	CASSLNARNYGYTF	TGTGCCAGCAGCTTAAATGCGCGAAACTATGGCTACACCTTC
TRBJ2-7	NA	TRBV5-1	TRBD2	CASSPLPGGPHEQYF	TGCGCCAGCAGCCCCCTTCCGGGAGGGCCGCACGAGCAGTACTTC